Listed here are 7 T cell receptor beta chains from one sample, sequenced in a study of molecular identifiers for immune sequencing clone quantification. TCRdb reprocessed the PCR reads via MiXCR and lists one record per CDR3 protein. The table lists around 470,000 distinct CDR3 sequences, roughly 23% of them singletons. The specimen sequenced was naive CD8+ T cells from blood, with Jurkat cell RNA spiked in. Sample subset: FACS-sorted CD8+CD4-CCR7+CD45RA+ naive T cells. These receptors all come from a human donor in good health. Some libraries in this study had Jurkat cell RNA spiked in.

The table lists this clonotype with many counts. V is TRBV4-3 and J is TRBJ2-3; 7 nucleotides match TRBD2. This CDR3 is 18 amino acids long. V shed 1 base and J 4 bases; nucleotides not matched to a gene: 14. Germline V gene lookup returns CDR1 LGHNA and CDR2 YSLEER. CDR3 sequence reads: CASSQAYPQREGPDTQYF. CDR3 DNA sequence: TGCGCCAGCAGCCAAGCGTACCCGCAGCGGGAAGGCCCAGATACGCAGTATTTT.

The sample holds a few counts of this clonotype. The rearrangement uses TRBV6-6 and TRBJ2-3; tentative D call: TRBD1 (5 bases). The CDR3 is 18 residues long. Per germline, CDR1 MNHNY and CDR2 SVGAGI (reference sequence). The V end lost 0 bases, the J end lost 4 bases, and 20 bases lay between the germline ends. CDR3 residues: CASSYSVRRVGRADTQYF. CDR3 in DNA: TGTGCCAGCAGTTACTCGGTTAGAAGGGTGGGCAGGGCAGATACGCAGTATTTT.

This clonotype was detected a few times. The CDR3 spells CASSSATSGVKPGTDTQYF. For the CDR3, the DNA is TGTGCCAGCAGCTCGGCGACTAGCGGGGTCAAACCAGGGACAGATACGCAGTATTTT. This rearrangement joins TRBV5-6 to TRBJ2-3, with 11 bases lining up with TRBD2. Germline V lookup: CDR1 SGHDT, CDR2 YYEEEE. CDR3 length: 19 amino acids. J gave up 3 bases and V 3 bases, and 15 bases lay outside the gene matches. Based on the CDR3 plus reference TRBV5-6 and TRBJ2-3, the full variable domain is DAGVTQSPTHLIKTRGQQVTLRCSPKSGHDTVSWYQQALGQGPQFIFQYYEEEERQRGNFPDRFSGHQFPNYSSELNVNALLLGDSALYLCASSSATSGVKPGTDTQYFGPGTRLTVL.

This chain links TRBV2 with TRBJ2-7, with 7 bases matching TRBD2. Germline lookup yields CDR1 SNHLY and CDR2 FYNNEI. The CDR3 extends over 15 amino acids. V gave up 1 base and J gave up 3 bases; unmatched junction bases: 6. The CDR3 DNA reads as TGTGCCAGCAGTGAAGGCGGGGGACTCTTCTACGAGCAGTACTTC. Residues: CASSEGGGLFYEQYF.

This clonotype was counted at least ten times. The chain couples TRBV5-5 to TRBJ2-5, with TRBD2 matching over 13 bases. The CDR3 has 18 residues. CDR1 SGHKS and CDR2 YYEKEE come from the germline V gene (reference sequence). The ends lost 5 bases at V and 1 base at J; junction bases unmatched: 11. The CDR3 spells CASSFGLAGARLQETQYF. As DNA, the CDR3 is TGTGCCAGCAGTTTTGGACTAGCGGGGGCTCGACTCCAAGAGACCCAGTACTTC.

This clonotype came up many times. Here the CDR3 reads CASSLSPGNYEQYF. For the CDR3, the DNA is TGTGCCAGCAGTTTATCTCCCGGCAACTACGAGCAGTACTTC. The rearrangement joins TRBV27 to TRBJ2-7, with D uncertain. This CDR3 is 14 amino acids long. The germline V gene encodes CDR1 MNHEY and CDR2 SMNVEV (reference sequence). Trimming took off 0 bases at V and 3 bases at J, with 9 bases between the two ends.

This clonotype was counted a few times. The rearrangement uses TRBV6-2 or TRBV6-3 and TRBJ2-7, with a possible D match to TRBD2 (6 bases). The germline V gene encodes CDR1 MNHEY and CDR2 SVGEGT. The CDR3 is 13 amino acids. V lost 0 bases and J lost 3, with 6 bases in between. The CDR3 DNA reads TGTGCCAGCAGTTACTCGACTAGCTACGAGCAGTACTTC. It yields the protein CASSYSTSYEQYF.